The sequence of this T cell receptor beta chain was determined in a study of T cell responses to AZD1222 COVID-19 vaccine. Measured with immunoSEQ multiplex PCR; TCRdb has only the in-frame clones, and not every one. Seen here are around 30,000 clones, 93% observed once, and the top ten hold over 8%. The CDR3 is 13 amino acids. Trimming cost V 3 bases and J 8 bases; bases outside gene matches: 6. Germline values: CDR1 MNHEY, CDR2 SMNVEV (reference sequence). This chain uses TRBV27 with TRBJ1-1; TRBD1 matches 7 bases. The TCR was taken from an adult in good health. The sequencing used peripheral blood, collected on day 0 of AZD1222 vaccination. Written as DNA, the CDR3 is TGTGCCAGCAGTTTCCGGGACAGTAGGGAAGCTTTCTTT. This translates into CASSFRDSREAFF.